The clone carrying this T cell receptor beta chain has just a few counts. Its antigen remains unidentified. This record belongs to a study of vaccination and CD4 T cells after COVID-19. Study as a whole: In the convalescent group, nasal swab PCR was SARS-CoV-2 positive; roughly nine cases were mild and one severe. The convalescent population consisted of six males and four females, two of whom were of Hispanic ethnicity.

The germline V gene encodes CDR1 MNHEY and CDR2 SMNVEV (reference sequence). V shed 3 bases and J shed 4 bases, with 4 bases lying between them. CDR3 length: 12 amino acids. Stated treatment: approximately nine-day PBMC culture with coronavirus spike peptide pools or control peptides (ViraFEST assay). CD4+ T cells that had been cultured provided DNA sequenced with the Oncomine TCR Beta short-read assay. TCRdb processed the PCR reads anew with MiXCR; each CDR3 protein has one entry. Counted here are about 9,000 distinct CDR3 sequences, approximately 50% occurring once; the ten biggest clones make up 25%.

This TCR was sampled from a human donor who had recovered from COVID-19. Sequencing was performed on CD4+ T cells from blood, cultured in vitro. The rearrangement joins TRBV27 to TRBJ1-5; D is undetermined. The CDR3 spells CASSFLNQPQHF. The CDR3 DNA follows: TGTGCCAGCAGTTTCCTTAATCAGCCCCAGCATTTT.